The present TCR beta chain was sequenced within a study of blood T cells in healthy people across ages. Looked up from germline, CDR1 is LGHDT and CDR2 is YNNKEL (reference sequence). The CDR3 consists of 14 residues. Trimming removed 4 bases from V and 3 bases from J, with 12 bases in between. PCR was performed a second time for about 7 to 12 cycles using a sample-barcoded 5' primer and a J-beta primer mix. Every cDNA molecule bore a tag from a template-switch adaptor containing 12 random nucleotides. MiXCR was run by TCRdb on the 5' RACE reads, yielding one entry per CDR3 protein. Of around 1,100,000 distinct CDR3 sequences in the sample, 35% to 40% were seen once. This clonotype was observed a handful of times.

This chain connects TRBV3-1 to TRBJ2-5; D is tentatively TRBD1 or TRBD2 (5 bases each). Sequencing was done on a sample of blood. This TCR was recovered from a man younger than 35 in good health. The CDR3 reads CASSLRGVKETQYF. For the CDR3, the DNA is TGTGCCAGCAGCCTTCGAGGGGTTAAAGAGACCCAGTACTTC.